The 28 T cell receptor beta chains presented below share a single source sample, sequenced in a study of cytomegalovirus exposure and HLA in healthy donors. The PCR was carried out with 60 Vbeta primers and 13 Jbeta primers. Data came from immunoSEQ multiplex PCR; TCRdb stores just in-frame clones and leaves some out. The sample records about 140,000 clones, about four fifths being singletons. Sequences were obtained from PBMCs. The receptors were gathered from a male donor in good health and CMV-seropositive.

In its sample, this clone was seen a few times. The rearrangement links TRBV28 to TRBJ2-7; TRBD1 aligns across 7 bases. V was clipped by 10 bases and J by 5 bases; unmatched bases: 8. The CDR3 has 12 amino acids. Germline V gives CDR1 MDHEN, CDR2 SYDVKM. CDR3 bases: TGTGCCACCATACAGGGGTTGGACGAGCAGTACTTC. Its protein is CATIQGLDEQYF.

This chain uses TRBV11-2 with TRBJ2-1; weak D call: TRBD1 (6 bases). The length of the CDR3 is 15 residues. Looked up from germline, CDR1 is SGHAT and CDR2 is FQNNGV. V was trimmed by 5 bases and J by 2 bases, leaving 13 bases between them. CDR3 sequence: CASSDVGQPYNEQFF. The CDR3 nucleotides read TGTGCCAGCAGCGATGTTGGACAGCCCTACAATGAGCAGTTCTTC.

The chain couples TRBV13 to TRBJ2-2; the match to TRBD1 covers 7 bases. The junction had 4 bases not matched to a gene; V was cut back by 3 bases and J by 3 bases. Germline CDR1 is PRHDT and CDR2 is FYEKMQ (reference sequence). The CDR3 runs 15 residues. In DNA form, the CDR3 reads TGTGCCAGCAGCTTCGGACAGGTGGACACCGGGGAGCTGTTTTTT. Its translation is CASSFGQVDTGELFF.

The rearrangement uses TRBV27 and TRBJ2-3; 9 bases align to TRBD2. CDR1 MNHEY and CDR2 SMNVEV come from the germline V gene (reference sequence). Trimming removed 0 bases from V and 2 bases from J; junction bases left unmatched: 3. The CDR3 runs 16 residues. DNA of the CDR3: TGTGCCAGCAGTTTATCTGCTAGCGGGGACACAGATACGCAGTATTTT. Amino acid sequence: CASSLSASGDTDTQYF.

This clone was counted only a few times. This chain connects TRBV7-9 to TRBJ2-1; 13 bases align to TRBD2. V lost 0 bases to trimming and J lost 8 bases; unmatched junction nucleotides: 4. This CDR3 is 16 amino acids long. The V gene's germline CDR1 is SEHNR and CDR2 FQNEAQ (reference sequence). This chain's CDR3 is CASSLATGLAGDEQFF. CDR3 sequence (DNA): TGTGCCAGCAGCTTAGCGACCGGACTAGCGGGGGATGAGCAGTTCTTC.

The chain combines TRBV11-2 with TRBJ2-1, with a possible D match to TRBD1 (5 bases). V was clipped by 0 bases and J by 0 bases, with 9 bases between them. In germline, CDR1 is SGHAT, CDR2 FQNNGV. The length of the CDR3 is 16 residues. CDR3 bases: TGTGCCAGCAGCTTAGAAGGGGCGAGCTCCTACAATGAGCAGTTCTTC. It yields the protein CASSLEGASSYNEQFF.

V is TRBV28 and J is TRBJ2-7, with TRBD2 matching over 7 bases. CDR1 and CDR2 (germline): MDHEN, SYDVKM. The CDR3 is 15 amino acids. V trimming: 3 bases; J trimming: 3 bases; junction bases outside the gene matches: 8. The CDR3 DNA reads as TGTGCCAGCAGTTTGCCTAGCGGAGAGATCTACGAGCAGTACTTC. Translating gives CASSLPSGEIYEQYF.

This CDR3 reads CASSPTLHGTEYGYTF. The CDR3 bases are TGTGCCAGCAGCCCTACATTGCACGGGACAGAGTATGGCTACACCTTC. The chain is built from TRBV28 and TRBJ1-2; 7 nucleotides match TRBD1. The CDR3 is 16 amino acids. The germline V gene has CDR1 MDHEN and CDR2 SYDVKM. After removal of 6 bases from V and 5 bases from J, the junction contained 15 bases not matched to a gene.

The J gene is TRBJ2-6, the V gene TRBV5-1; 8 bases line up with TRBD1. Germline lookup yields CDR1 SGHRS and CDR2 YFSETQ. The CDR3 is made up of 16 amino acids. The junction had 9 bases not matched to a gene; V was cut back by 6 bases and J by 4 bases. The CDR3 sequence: CASTQGAPLGANVLTF. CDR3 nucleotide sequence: TGCGCCAGCACCCAGGGGGCTCCTCTGGGGGCCAACGTCCTGACTTTC.

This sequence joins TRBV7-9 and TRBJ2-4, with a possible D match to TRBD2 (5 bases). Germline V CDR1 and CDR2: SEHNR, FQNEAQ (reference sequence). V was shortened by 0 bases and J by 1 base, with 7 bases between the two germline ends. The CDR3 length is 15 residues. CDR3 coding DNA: TGTGCCAGCAGCTTAGCTTGGGAGGCCAAAAACATTCAGTACTTC. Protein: CASSLAWEAKNIQYF.

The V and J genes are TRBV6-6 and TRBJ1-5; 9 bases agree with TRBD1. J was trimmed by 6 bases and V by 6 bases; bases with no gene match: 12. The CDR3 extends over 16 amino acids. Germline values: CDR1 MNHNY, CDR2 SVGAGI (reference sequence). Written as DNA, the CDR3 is TGTGCCAGCAGGAACGGGATTACAGGGGGCCGTCAGCCCCAGCATTTT. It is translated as CASRNGITGGRQPQHF.

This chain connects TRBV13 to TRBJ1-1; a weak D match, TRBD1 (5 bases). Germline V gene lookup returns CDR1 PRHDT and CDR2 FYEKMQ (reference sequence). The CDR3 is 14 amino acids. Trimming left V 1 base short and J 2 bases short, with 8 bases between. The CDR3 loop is CASSLAGLNTEAFF. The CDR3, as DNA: TGTGCCAGCAGCTTAGCAGGGTTAAACACTGAAGCTTTCTTT. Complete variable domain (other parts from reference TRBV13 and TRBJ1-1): AAGVIQSPRHLIKEKRETATLKCYPIPRHDTVYWYQQGPGQDPQFLISFYEKMQSDKGSIPDRFSAQQFSDYHSELNMSSLELGDSALYFCASSLAGLNTEAFFGQGTRLTVV.

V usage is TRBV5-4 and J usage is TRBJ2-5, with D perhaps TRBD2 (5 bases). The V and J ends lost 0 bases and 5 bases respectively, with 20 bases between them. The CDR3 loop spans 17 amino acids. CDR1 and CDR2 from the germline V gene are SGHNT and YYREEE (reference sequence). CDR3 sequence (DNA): TGTGCCAGCAGCTTGGTAGGAGGTGGCCAGAGAGGGGAGACCCAGTACTTC. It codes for CASSLVGGGQRGETQYF.

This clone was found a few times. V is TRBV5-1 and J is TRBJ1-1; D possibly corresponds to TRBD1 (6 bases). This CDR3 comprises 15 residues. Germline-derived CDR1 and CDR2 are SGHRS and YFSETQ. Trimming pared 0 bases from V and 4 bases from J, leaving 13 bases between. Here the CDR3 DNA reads TGCGCCAGCAGCTTGGATCGAGGGGGGGTCACTGAAGCTTTCTTT. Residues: CASSLDRGGVTEAFF.

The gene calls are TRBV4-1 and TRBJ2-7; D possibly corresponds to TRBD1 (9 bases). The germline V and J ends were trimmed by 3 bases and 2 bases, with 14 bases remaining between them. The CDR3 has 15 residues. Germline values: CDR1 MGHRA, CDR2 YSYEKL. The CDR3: CASSHSGTGPYEQYF. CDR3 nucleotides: TGCGCCAGCAGCCATAGCGGGACAGGGCCCTACGAGCAGTACTTC.

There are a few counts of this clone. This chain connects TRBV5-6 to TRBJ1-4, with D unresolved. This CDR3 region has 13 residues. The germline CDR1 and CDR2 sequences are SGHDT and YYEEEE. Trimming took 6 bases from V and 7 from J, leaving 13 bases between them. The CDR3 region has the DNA TGTGCCAGCAATCGTGGCGGCGGTGAAAAACTGTTTTTT. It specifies CASNRGGGEKLFF.

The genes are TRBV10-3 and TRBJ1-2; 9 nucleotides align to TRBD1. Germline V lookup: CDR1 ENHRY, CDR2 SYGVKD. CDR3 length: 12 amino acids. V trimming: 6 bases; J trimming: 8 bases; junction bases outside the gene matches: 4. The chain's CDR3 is CAIRQGAEGYTF. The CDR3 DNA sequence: TGTGCCATCAGACAGGGGGCGGAGGGCTACACCTTC.

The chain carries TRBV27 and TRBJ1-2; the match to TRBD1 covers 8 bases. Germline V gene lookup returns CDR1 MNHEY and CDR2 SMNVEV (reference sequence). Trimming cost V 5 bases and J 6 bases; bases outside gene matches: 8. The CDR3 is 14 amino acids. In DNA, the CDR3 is TGTGCCAGCAGTCGCTTGGACAGGGCCAATGGCTACACCTTC. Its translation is CASSRLDRANGYTF.

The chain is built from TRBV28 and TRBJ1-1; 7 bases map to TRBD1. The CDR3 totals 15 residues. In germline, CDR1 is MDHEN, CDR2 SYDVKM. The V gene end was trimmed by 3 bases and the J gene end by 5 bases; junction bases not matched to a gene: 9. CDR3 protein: CASSFPTTGTTEAFF. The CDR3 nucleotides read TGTGCCAGCAGTTTCCCTACGACAGGGACGACTGAAGCTTTCTTT.

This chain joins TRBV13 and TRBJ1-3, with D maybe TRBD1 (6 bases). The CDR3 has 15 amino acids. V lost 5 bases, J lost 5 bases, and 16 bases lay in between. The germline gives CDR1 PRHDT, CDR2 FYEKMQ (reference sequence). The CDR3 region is CASSQLRDTRNTIYF. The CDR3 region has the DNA TGTGCCAGCAGCCAACTTAGGGACACACGAAACACCATATATTTT.

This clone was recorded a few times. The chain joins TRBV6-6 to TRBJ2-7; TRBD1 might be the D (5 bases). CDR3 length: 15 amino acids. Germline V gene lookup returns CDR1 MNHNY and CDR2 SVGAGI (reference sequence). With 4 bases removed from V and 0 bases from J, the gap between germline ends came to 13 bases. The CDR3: CASSSPGLSSYEQYF. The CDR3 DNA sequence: TGTGCCAGCAGTTCCCCAGGGCTAAGCTCCTACGAGCAGTACTTC.

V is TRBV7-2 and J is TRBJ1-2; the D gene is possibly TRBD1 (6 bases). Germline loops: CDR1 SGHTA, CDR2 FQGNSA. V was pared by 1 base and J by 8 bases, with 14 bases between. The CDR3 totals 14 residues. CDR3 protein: CASSLVSGEGGYTF. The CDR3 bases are TGTGCCAGCAGCTTAGTCTCAGGGGAGGGCGGCTACACCTTC.

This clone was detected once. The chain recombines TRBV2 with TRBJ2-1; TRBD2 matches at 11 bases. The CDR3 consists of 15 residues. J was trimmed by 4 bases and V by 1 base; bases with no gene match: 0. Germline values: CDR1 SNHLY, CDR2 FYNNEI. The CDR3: CASSEGTSGYNEQFF. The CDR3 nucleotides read TGTGCCAGCAGTGAAGGGACTAGCGGGTACAATGAGCAGTTCTTC. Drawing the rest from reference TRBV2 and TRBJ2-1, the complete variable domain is EPEVTQTPSHQVTQMGQEVILRCVPISNHLYFYWYRQILGQKVEFLVSFYNNEISEKSEIFDDQFSVERPDGSNFTLKIRSTKLEDSAMYFCASSEGTSGYNEQFFGPGTRLTVL.

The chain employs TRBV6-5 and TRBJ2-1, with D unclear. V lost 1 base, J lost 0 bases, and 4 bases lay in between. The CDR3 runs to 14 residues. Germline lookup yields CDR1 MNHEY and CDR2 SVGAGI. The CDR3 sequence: CASSYYSSYNEQFF. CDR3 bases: TGTGCCAGCAGTTACTATAGCTCCTACAATGAGCAGTTCTTC.

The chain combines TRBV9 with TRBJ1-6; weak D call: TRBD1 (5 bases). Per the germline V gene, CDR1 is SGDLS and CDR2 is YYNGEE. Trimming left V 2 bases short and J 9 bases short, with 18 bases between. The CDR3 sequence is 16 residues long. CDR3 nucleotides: TGTGCCAGCAGCGTGACCACCGCAGGGTTCGGTTCACCCCTCCACTTT. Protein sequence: CASSVTTAGFGSPLHF.

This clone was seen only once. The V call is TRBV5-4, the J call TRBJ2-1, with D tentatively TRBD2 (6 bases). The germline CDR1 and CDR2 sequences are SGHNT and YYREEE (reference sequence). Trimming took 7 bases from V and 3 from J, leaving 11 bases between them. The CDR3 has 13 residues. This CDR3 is CASGRGGYNEQFF. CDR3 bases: TGTGCCAGCGGCCGGGGAGGCTACAATGAGCAGTTCTTC.

This chain's CDR3 is CSVRHGGTGELFF. Written as DNA, the CDR3 is TGCAGCGTACGGCACGGCGGCACCGGGGAGCTGTTTTTT. The rearrangement uses TRBV29-1 and TRBJ2-2; D remains unclear. The CDR3 is 13 amino acids. The germline V gene encodes CDR1 SQVTM and CDR2 ANQGSEA. The V end was cut by 6 bases, the J end by 4 bases, with 12 bases between.

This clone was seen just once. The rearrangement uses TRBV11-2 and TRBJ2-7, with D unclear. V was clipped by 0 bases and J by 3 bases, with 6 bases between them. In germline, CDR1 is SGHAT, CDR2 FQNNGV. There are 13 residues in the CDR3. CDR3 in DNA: TGTGCCAGCAGCTTAGATAGAGGCTACGAGCAGTACTTC. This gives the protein CASSLDRGYEQYF.